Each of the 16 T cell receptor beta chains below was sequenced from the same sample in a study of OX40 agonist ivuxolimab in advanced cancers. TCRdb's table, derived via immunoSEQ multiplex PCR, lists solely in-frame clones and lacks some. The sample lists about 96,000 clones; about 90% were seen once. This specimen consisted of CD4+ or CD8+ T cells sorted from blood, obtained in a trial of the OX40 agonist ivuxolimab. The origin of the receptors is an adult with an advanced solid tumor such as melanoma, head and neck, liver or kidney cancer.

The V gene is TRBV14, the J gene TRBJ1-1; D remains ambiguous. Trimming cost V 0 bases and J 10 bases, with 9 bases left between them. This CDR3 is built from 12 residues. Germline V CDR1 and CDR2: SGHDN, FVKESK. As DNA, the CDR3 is TGTGCCAGCAGCCAAGACGGGATCGGAGCTTTCTTT. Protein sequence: CASSQDGIGAFF.

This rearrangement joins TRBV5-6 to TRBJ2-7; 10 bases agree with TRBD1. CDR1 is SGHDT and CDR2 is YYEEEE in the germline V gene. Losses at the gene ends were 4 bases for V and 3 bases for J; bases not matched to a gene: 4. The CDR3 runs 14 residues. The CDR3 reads CASSPGTGVYEQYF. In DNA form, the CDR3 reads TGTGCCAGCAGCCCGGGGACAGGGGTCTACGAGCAGTACTTC.

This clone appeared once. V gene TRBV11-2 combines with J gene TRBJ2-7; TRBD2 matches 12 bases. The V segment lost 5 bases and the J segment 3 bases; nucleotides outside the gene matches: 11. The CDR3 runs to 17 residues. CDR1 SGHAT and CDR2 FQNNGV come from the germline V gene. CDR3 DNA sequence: TGTGCCAGCAGCGTCCCCTCCGGGACTAGCGGGTTCTACGAGCAGTACTTC. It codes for CASSVPSGTSGFYEQYF.

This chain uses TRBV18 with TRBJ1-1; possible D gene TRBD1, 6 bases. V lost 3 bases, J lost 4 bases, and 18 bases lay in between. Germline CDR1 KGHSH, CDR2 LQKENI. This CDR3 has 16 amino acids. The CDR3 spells CASSPPQGPIGTEAFF. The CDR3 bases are TGTGCCAGCTCACCCCCCCAGGGGCCCATAGGCACTGAAGCTTTCTTT.

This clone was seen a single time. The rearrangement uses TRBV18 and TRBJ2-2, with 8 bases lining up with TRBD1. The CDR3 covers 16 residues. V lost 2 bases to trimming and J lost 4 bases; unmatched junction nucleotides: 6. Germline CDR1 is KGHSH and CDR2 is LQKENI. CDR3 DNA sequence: TGTGCCAGCTCACCATCCGGGACAGGAGCCACCGGGGAGCTGTTTTTT. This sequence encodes CASSPSGTGATGELFF.

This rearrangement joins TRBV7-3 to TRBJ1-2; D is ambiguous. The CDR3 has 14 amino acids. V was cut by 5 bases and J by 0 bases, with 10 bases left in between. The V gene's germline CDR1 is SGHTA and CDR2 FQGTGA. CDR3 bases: TGTGCCAGCAGCCCCGGTTTGACTAACTATGGCTACACCTTC. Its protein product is CASSPGLTNYGYTF.

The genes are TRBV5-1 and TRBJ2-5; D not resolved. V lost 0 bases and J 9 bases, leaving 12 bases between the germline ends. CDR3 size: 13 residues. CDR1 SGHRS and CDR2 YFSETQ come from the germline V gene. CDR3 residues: CASSLDVGLAQYF. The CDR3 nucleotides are TGCGCCAGCAGCTTGGATGTGGGGTTGGCCCAGTACTTC.

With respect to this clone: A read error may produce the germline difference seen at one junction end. DNA for the CDR3: TGTGCTAGCAGCACTCTAGCGGGAGGGGGGTACAATGAGCAGTTCTTC. This gives the protein CASSTLAGGGYNEQFF. The genes are TRBV7-7 and TRBJ2-1, with TRBD2 identical over 12 bases. CDR3 length equals 16 residues. Germline assignment: CDR1 SSHAT and CDR2 FNYEAQ (reference sequence).

In DNA form, the CDR3 reads TGTGCCAGCAGCCCCAGGACGAAGCGAGATACGCAGTATTTT. Translation gives CASSPRTKRDTQYF. The chain links TRBV11-3 to TRBJ2-3; no clear D. V lost 5 bases and J lost 5, with 14 bases in between. Germline V gene sequence: CDR1 SGHNT, CDR2 YENEEA. This CDR3 is 14 amino acids long.

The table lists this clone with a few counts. The CDR3 is CASSIVPSGEQYF. Here the CDR3 DNA reads TGTGCCAGTAGTATAGTACCCTCGGGCGAGCAGTACTTC. This chain connects TRBV19 to TRBJ2-7; D gene ambiguous. This CDR3 region has 13 residues. The germline gives CDR1 LNHDA, CDR2 SQIVND (reference sequence). With 1 base removed from V and 6 bases from J, the gap between germline ends came to 10 bases.

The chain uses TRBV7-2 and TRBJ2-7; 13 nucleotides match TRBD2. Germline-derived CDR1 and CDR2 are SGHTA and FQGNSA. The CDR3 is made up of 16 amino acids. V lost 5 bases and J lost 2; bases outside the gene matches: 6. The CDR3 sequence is CASSGQGTSGTYEQYF. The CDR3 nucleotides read TGTGCCAGCAGCGGACAGGGGACTAGCGGGACCTACGAGCAGTACTTC.

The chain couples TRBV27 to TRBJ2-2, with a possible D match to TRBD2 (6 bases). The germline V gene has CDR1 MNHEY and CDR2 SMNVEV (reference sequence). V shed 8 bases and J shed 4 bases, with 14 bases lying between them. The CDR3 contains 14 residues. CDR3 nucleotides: TGTGCCAGCCGGCGGGACTCCTCCACCGGGGAGCTGTTTTTT. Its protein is CASRRDSSTGELFF.

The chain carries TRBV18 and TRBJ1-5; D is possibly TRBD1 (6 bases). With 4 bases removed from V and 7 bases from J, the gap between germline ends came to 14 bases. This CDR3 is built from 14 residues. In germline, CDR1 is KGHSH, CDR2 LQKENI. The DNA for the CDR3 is TGTGCCAGCTCACTCTCGGGGGGGCGACAGCCCCAGCATTTT. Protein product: CASSLSGGRQPQHF.

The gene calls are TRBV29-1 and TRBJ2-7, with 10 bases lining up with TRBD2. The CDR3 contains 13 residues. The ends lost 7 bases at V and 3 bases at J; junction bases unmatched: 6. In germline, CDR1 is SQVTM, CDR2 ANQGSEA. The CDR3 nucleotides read TGCAGCGGAGGGGCTAGCGGGGGCTACGAGCAGTACTTC. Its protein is CSGGASGGYEQYF.

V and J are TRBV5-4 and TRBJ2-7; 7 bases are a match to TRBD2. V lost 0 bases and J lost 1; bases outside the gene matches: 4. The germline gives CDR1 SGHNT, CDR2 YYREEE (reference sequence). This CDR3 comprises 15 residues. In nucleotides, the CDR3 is TGTGCCAGCAGCTTGGGGGGGGGACGATCCTACGAGCAGTACTTC. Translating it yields CASSLGGGRSYEQYF.

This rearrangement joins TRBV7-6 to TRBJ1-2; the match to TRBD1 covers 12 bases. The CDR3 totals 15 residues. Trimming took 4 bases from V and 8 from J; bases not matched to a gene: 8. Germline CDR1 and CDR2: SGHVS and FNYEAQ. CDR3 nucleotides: TGTGCCAGCAGCTCGCCGGGACAGGGGGCGAAAGGCTACACCTTC. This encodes CASSSPGQGAKGYTF.